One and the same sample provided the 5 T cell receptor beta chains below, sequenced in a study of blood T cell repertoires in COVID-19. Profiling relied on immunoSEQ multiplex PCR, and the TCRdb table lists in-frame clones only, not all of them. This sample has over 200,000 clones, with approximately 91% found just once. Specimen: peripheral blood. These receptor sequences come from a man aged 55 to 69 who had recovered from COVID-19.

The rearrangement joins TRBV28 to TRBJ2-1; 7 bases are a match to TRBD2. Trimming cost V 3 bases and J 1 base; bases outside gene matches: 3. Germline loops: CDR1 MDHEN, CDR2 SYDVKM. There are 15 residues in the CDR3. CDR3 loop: CASSLAGVSYNEQFF. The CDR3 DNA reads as TGTGCCAGCAGTTTGGCGGGAGTGTCCTACAATGAGCAGTTCTTC.

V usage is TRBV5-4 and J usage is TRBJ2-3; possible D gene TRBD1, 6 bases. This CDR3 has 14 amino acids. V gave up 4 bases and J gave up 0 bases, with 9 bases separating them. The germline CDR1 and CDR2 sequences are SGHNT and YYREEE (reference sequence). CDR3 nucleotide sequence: TGTGCCAGCAGCACAGGGACAAGCACAGATACGCAGTATTTT. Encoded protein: CASSTGTSTDTQYF.

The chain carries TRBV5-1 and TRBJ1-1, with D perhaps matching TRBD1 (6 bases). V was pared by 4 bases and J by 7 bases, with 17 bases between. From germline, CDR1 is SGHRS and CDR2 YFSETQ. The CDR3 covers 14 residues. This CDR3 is CASSPQGRMSEAFF. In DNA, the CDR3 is TGCGCCAGCAGCCCACAGGGCAGGATGAGTGAAGCTTTCTTT.

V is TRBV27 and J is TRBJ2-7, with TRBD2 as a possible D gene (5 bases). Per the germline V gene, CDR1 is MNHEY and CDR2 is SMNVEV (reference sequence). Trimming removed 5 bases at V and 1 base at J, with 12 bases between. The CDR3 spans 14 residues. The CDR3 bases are TGTGCCAGCAGTCTACTAGGAGGATCCTACGAGCAGTACTTC. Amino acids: CASSLLGGSYEQYF.

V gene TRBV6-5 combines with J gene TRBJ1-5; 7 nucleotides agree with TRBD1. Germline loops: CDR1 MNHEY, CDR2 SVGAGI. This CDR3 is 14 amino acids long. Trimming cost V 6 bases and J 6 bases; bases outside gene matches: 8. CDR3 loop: CASSKQGLGQPQHF. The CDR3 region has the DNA TGTGCCAGCAGCAAACAGGGGTTGGGTCAGCCCCAGCATTTT.